This TCR beta chain came from a study of vaccination and CD4 T cells after COVID-19. Overall study context: Median time from COVID diagnosis to post-COVID sampling was 101 days (35 to 161). The peptides that stimulated the cells were overlapping spike peptides from SARS-CoV-2, HCoV-NL63, HCoV-OC43 and HCoV-229E.

Sequencing of cultured CD4+ T cell DNA used the Oncomine TCR Beta short-read assay. Each CDR3 protein is one row after TCRdb ran MiXCR on the PCR reads. The table shows roughly 16,000 distinct CDR3 sequences, with 43% occurring only once. Stated treatment: roughly 11-day PBMC culture with coronavirus spike peptide pools or control peptides (ViraFEST assay). A remark on this clonotype: The antigen is unknown.

Germline loops: CDR1 LNHNV, CDR2 YYDKDF (reference sequence). This CDR3 comprises 15 residues. V gave up 7 bases and J gave up 5 bases; unmatched junction bases: 13. The V gene is TRBV15, the J gene TRBJ1-1; 7 bases match TRBD1. The sequenced sample was CD4+ T cells from blood, cultured in vitro, obtained after SARS-CoV-2 vaccination. The source of this sequence is a human donor who had recovered from COVID-19. The CDR3 DNA is TGTGCCACCAAGGTAAACAGGGGCGCGGGGACTGAAGCTTTCTTT. Translation gives CATKVNRGAGTEAFF.